Listed below are T cell receptor beta chains from one sample, sequenced in a study of graft-versus-host responses after intestinal transplantation. Produced via immunoSEQ multiplex PCR; TCRdb's table is partial and in-frame only. The sample yields thousands of clones, over 80% seen once. The sample was ileum tissue, taken about 130 days after transplant. These TCRs come from a human patient who received an intestinal transplant, so some T cells may come from the graft donor. The CDR3 runs from the conserved cysteine through the conserved F or W. The D gene is left open where the match is weak. The size of a clone is reported for some rows only, either as once, few or many, or as a class for expanded clones.

v_gene: TRBV5-1; abundance: NA; j_gene: TRBJ2-4; d_gene: NA; CDR3aa: CASSLDGRGENIQYF; CDR3nt: TGCGCCAGCAGCTTGGATGGCAGGGGGGAAAACATTCAGTACTTC
v_gene: TRBV27; abundance: NA; j_gene: TRBJ1-1; d_gene: NA; CDR3aa: CASSDRQTLNTEAFF; CDR3nt: TGTGCCAGCAGCGACCGACAGACCCTGAACACTGAAGCTTTCTTT
v_gene: TRBV2; abundance: few; j_gene: TRBJ2-3; d_gene: TRBD2; CDR3aa: CASSAGLGTDTQYF; CDR3nt: TGTGCCAGCAGCGCGGGACTAGGGACAGATACGCAGTATTTT
v_gene: TRBV19; abundance: few; j_gene: TRBJ1-1; d_gene: NA; CDR3aa: CASSFNRDTEAFF; CDR3nt: TGTGCCAGTAGTTTCAACCGGGACACTGAAGCTTTCTTT
v_gene: TRBV13; abundance: NA; j_gene: TRBJ2-3; d_gene: NA; CDR3aa: CASSPRAREDTQYF; CDR3nt: TGTGCCAGCAGTCCAAGGGCGCGGGAAGATACGCAGTATTTT
v_gene: TRBV11-1; abundance: NA; j_gene: TRBJ2-5; d_gene: TRBD2; CDR3aa: CASSLDHAGGLETQYF; CDR3nt: TGTGCCAGCAGCTTAGATCACGCGGGGGGGCTGGAGACCCAGTACTTC
v_gene: TRBV28; abundance: NA; j_gene: TRBJ2-5; d_gene: TRBD2; CDR3aa: CASSPSSGSGGETQYF; CDR3nt: TGTGCCAGCAGCCCTTCTAGCGGGAGCGGGGGAGAGACCCAGTACTTC
v_gene: TRBV20-1; abundance: NA; j_gene: TRBJ2-7; d_gene: NA; CDR3aa: CSAGLYEQYF; CDR3nt: TGCAGTGCTGGACTCTACGAGCAGTACTTC
v_gene: TRBV10-3; abundance: NA; j_gene: TRBJ2-3; d_gene: TRBD2; CDR3aa: CAITAGVTTDTQYF; CDR3nt: TGTGCCATCACAGCGGGGGTTACCACAGATACGCAGTATTTT
v_gene: TRBV5-6; abundance: NA; j_gene: TRBJ1-1; d_gene: NA; CDR3aa: CASITGGGTEAFF; CDR3nt: TGTGCCAGCATCACGGGAGGGGGCACTGAAGCTTTCTTT
v_gene: TRBV5-1; abundance: NA; j_gene: TRBJ2-1; d_gene: TRBD2; CDR3aa: CASSTVVGLAESYNEQFF; CDR3nt: TGCGCCAGCAGCACTGTTGTGGGACTAGCGGAAAGTTACAATGAGCAGTTCTTC
v_gene: TRBV5-8; abundance: few; j_gene: TRBJ2-7; d_gene: TRBD1; CDR3aa: CASSRTTGAEQYF; CDR3nt: TGTGCCAGCAGCCGTACAACAGGGGCCGAGCAGTACTTC
v_gene: TRBV5-4; abundance: few; j_gene: TRBJ2-4; d_gene: TRBD2; CDR3aa: CASSLERGRGNIQYF; CDR3nt: TGTGCCAGCAGCCTCGAGCGGGGCCGGGGAAACATTCAGTACTTC
v_gene: TRBV19; abundance: NA; j_gene: TRBJ2-5; d_gene: TRBD1; CDR3aa: CASSIKGQGVREQYF; CDR3nt: TGTGCCAGTAGTATAAAAGGGCAGGGGGTGAGGGAGCAGTACTTC
v_gene: TRBV27; abundance: NA; j_gene: TRBJ2-7; d_gene: NA; CDR3aa: CASSSRDITYEQYF; CDR3nt: TGTGCCAGCAGTTCCCGGGACATCACCTACGAGCAGTACTTC
v_gene: TRBV2; abundance: once; j_gene: TRBJ2-5; d_gene: NA; CDR3aa: CASSRPGRLAQYF; CDR3nt: TGTGCCAGCAGTCGTCCAGGGAGACTAGCCCAGTACTTC
v_gene: TRBV21-1; abundance: NA; j_gene: TRBJ2-6; d_gene: NA; CDR3aa: CASSKARLGFSGANVLTF; CDR3nt: TGTGCCAGCAGCAAAGCCCGTTTGGGGTTCTCTGGGGCCAACGTCCTGACTTTC
v_gene: TRBV5-1; abundance: NA; j_gene: TRBJ2-5; d_gene: TRBD1; CDR3aa: CASSKGQIQETQYF; CDR3nt: TGCGCCAGCAGCAAGGGACAGATCCAAGAGACCCAGTACTTC
v_gene: TRBV27; abundance: NA; j_gene: TRBJ2-7; d_gene: NA; CDR3aa: CASRRRESGWVHEQYF; CDR3nt: TGTGCCAGTCGACGCCGGGAGAGCGGGTGGGTACACGAGCAGTACTTC
v_gene: TRBV5-1; abundance: large; j_gene: TRBJ1-6; d_gene: TRBD1; CDR3aa: CASSFGDRNNSPLHF; CDR3nt: TGCGCCAGCAGCTTCGGGGACAGAAATAATTCACCCCTCCACTTT
v_gene: TRBV5-1; abundance: NA; j_gene: TRBJ1-1; d_gene: NA; CDR3aa: CASSLGTVEAFF; CDR3nt: TGCGCCAGCAGCTTGGGGACCGTAGAAGCTTTCTTT
v_gene: TRBV4-3; abundance: NA; j_gene: TRBJ2-1; d_gene: NA; CDR3aa: CASSQDGPNEQFF; CDR3nt: TGCGCCAGCAGCCAGGACGGACCAAATGAGCAGTTCTTC
v_gene: TRBV18; abundance: once; j_gene: TRBJ2-7; d_gene: NA; CDR3aa: CASSPGTTAYEQYF; CDR3nt: TGTGCCAGCTCACCAGGGACGACCGCCTACGAGCAGTACTTC
v_gene: TRBV7-3; abundance: NA; j_gene: TRBJ2-7; d_gene: TRBD2; CDR3aa: CASSLNSGYTYEQYF; CDR3nt: TGTGCCAGCAGCTTAAATAGCGGGTACACCTACGAGCAGTACTTC
v_gene: TRBV7-9; abundance: NA; j_gene: TRBJ2-7; d_gene: NA; CDR3aa: CASSVGTASEQYF; CDR3nt: TGTGCCAGCAGCGTCGGGACGGCTTCTGAGCAGTACTTC
v_gene: TRBV7-6; abundance: few; j_gene: TRBJ2-5; d_gene: NA; CDR3aa: CASSPGPGWETQYF; CDR3nt: TGTGCCAGCAGCCCAGGGCCGGGGTGGGAGACCCAGTACTTC
v_gene: TRBV2; abundance: NA; j_gene: TRBJ1-3; d_gene: TRBD1; CDR3aa: CASRGQAGNTIYF; CDR3nt: TGTGCCAGCAGGGGACAGGCCGGAAACACCATATATTTT
v_gene: TRBV5-6; abundance: NA; j_gene: TRBJ1-2; d_gene: NA; CDR3aa: CASSLVGREGGYTF; CDR3nt: TGTGCCAGCAGCTTGGTTGGCAGGGAGGGTGGCTACACCTTC
v_gene: TRBV4-2; abundance: NA; j_gene: TRBJ2-6; d_gene: NA; CDR3aa: CASSQDPGANVLTF; CDR3nt: TGTGCCAGCAGCCAAGATCCCGGGGCCAACGTCCTGACTTTC
v_gene: TRBV7-9; abundance: once; j_gene: TRBJ1-1; d_gene: NA; CDR3aa: CASSLGDGGSEAFF; CDR3nt: TGTGCCAGCAGCTTGGGGGACGGCGGCTCTGAAGCTTTCTTT
v_gene: TRBV7-9; abundance: NA; j_gene: TRBJ1-5; d_gene: NA; CDR3aa: CASSPERGGFFQPQHF; CDR3nt: TGTGCCAGCAGCCCAGAGAGGGGGGGTTTTTTCCAGCCCCAGCATTTT
v_gene: TRBV5-4; abundance: NA; j_gene: TRBJ2-7; d_gene: NA; CDR3aa: CASSLVGYEQYF; CDR3nt: TGTGCCAGCAGCTTGGTGGGTTACGAGCAGTACTTC